Given below is one T cell receptor beta chain in context. Its antigen target is currently unknown. The input lacks base qualities; no much larger clone sits a single base away. In this study, focal radiation therapy paired with CTLA-4 blockade (ipilimumab) was tested in patients who had chemo-refractory metastatic non-small-cell lung cancer. CDR1 and CDR2 were assigned from the germline V gene (reference sequence) as SEHNR and FQNEAQ. From V the trimming removes 1 base and from J it removes 4 bases, while the gene matches leave 9 bases of the junction unaccounted for. The CDR3 numbers 18 residues from cysteine through phenylalanine. Kept here is only the CDR3 DNA, which spans 54 bases and is read in frame from base 1. This sample stems from a study of radiotherapy plus CTLA-4 blockade in lung cancer (dated by TCRdb to about 2018). At the level of the whole study: Among the enrolled patients, around 19% had an objective response, and less than 40% reached disease control.

Broad study findings and their caveats: Increased serum interferon-beta after radiation, together with early dynamic changes in blood T cell clones, were reported to be the strongest predictors of response. After treatment with radiotherapy and ipilimumab, TCR clones that originated in tumors expanded in peripheral blood.

The method behind the library was the immunoSEQ multiplex PCR assay. What TCRdb holds here is the immuneACCESS table cut down to in-frame rearrangements. Part of the clones is not present; checked against another copy, under half of the missing clones reflect an unresolved V gene, and the others are unexplained. The sample table shows about 77,000 clones, and roughly 69% are seen once. The ten biggest clones cover more than 7.5% of the sample. The chain is made from TRBV7-9 and TRBJ2-1; TRBD2 matches 11 bases in the middle. The origin of this receptor is a human donor with non-small cell lung cancer whose response to radiotherapy plus ipilimumab could not be evaluated. The sequences come from peripheral blood, collected from a patient treated with radiotherapy plus ipilimumab. The DNA sequence is TGTGCCAGCAGCTTAGACGCGGCTAGCGGGAGGATTTACAATGAGCAGTTCTTC. Translation gives CASSLDAASGRIYNEQFF.